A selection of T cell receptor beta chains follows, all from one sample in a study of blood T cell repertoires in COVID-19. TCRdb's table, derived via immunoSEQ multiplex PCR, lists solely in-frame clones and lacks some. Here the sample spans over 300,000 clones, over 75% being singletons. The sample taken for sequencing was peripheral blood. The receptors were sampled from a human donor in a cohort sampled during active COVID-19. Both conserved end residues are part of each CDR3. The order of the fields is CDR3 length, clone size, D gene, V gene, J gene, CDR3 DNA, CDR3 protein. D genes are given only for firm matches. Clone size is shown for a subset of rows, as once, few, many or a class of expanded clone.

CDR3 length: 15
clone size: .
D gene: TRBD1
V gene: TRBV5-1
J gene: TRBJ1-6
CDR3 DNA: TGCGCCAGCAGCCCGGGGACAGGGGGGAATTCACCCCTCCACTTT
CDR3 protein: CASSPGTGGNSPLHF

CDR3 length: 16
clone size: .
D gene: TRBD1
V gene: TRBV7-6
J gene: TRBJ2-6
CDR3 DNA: TGTGCCAGCAGTCGACAGGGGGCGGCTGGGGCCAACGTCCTGACTTTC
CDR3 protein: CASSRQGAAGANVLTF

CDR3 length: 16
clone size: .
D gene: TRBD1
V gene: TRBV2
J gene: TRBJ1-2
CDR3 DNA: TGTGCCAGCAGGGACAGGGTAACTTCTTTTAGCTATGGCTACACCTTC
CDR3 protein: CASRDRVTSFSYGYTF

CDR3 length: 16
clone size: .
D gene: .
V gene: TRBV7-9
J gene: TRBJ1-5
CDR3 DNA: TGTGCCAGCAGCTTAGCGGCGGCAGGGGGCAATCAGCCCCAGCATTTT
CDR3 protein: CASSLAAAGGNQPQHF

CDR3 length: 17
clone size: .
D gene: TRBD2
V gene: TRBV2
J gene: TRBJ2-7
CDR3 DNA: TGTGCCAGCAGTACCGGACTAGCGGGGGTTTTCTCCTACGAGCAGTACTTC
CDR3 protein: CASSTGLAGVFSYEQYF

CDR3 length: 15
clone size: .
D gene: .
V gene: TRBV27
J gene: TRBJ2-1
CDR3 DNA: TGTGCCAGCAGTTCCTTCGGGACAAGCTACAATGAGCAGTTCTTC
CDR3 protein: CASSSFGTSYNEQFF

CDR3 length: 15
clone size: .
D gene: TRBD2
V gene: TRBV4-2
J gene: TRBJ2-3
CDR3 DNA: TGTGCCAGCAGCCAAAGTGGGGGGGACACAGATACGCAGTATTTT
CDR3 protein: CASSQSGGDTDTQYF

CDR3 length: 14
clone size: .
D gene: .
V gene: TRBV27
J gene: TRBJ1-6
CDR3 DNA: TGTGCCAGCAGTCTTAGCTCCTATAATTCACCCCTCCACTTT
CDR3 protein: CASSLSSYNSPLHF

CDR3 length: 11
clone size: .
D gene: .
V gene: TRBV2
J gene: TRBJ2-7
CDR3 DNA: TGTGCCAGCAGGCGACTGGTAGGGCAGTACTTC
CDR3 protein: CASRRLVGQYF

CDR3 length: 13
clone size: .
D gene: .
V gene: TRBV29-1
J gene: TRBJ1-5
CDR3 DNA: TGCAGCGTTGACAGGGGTTTGAATCAGCCCCAGCATTTT
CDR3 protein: CSVDRGLNQPQHF

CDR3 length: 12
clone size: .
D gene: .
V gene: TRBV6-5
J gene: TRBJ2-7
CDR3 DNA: TGTGCCAGCTGGGGGGTCTCCTACGAGCAGTACTTC
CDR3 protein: CASWGVSYEQYF

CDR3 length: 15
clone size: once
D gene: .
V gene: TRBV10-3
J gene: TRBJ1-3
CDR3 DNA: TGTGCCATCAGCCCACAGGGCAACTCTGGAAACACCATATATTTT
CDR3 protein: CAISPQGNSGNTIYF

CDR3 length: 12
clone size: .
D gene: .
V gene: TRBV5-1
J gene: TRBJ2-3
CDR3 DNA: TGCGCCAGCAGCTCCCACACAGATACGCAGTATTTT
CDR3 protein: CASSSHTDTQYF